This T cell receptor (beta chain) was captured by sequencing in a study of T cell responses to AZD1222 COVID-19 vaccine. Study-level findings and limits: It should be noted that donors were predominantly white British and more often female, and clonal diversity was possibly underestimated.

TCRdb's table, derived via immunoSEQ multiplex PCR, lists solely in-frame clones and lacks some. This table holds some 120,000 clones, about 90% found once. On this clone itself: Its matching antigen is unknown.

This CDR3 is 16 amino acids long. V lost 0 bases, J lost 0 bases, and 10 bases lay in between. CDR1 and CDR2 (germline): SGDLS, YYNGEE. The specimen was peripheral blood, collected on day 0 of AZD1222 vaccination. This clonotype was obtained from an adult in good health. The V call is TRBV9, the J call TRBJ1-3; no clear D. The CDR3 is CASSVGGSSSGNTIYF. DNA for the CDR3: TGTGCCAGCAGCGTAGGAGGCAGTAGCTCTGGAAACACCATATATTTT.